The clone carrying this T cell receptor (beta chain) was observed a single time. The data derive from a study of cytomegalovirus exposure and HLA in healthy donors. A multiplex PCR was run with 60 Vbeta primers and 13 Jbeta primers. Using immunoSEQ multiplex PCR, the repertoire was profiled, and TCRdb retains in-frame clones only, with some absent. This table holds under 200,000 clones, around three quarters found once. The CDR3 consists of 12 residues. Trimming took off 4 bases at V and 7 bases at J, with 11 bases between the two ends. The germline V gene encodes CDR1 SGHRS and CDR2 YFSETQ. This sequence originates from a man aged 40-50 years in good health and CMV-seronegative. Sequenced: PBMCs. J is TRBJ1-1 and V is TRBV5-1; D not resolved. CDR3 in amino acids: CASSQGLHEAFF. As DNA, the CDR3 is TGCGCCAGCAGCCAAGGACTACATGAAGCTTTCTTT.